This T cell receptor (beta chain) was identified in a study of cytomegalovirus exposure and HLA in healthy donors. Findings of the study overall: For cytomegalovirus status, the classifier reportedly gave diagnoses with high specificity and sensitivity. Later on, an analysis showed TCR association rates differing by HLA locus, with DRB1 the most and HLA-C the fewest. The study carried out a later analysis of TCR beta sequences. It associated some 18,000 of them with specific HLA alleles at a false discovery rate of 0.05. Researchers reported that a few CMV-associated chains were confirmed in vitro as CMV antigen-specific.

The CDR3 consists of 14 residues. V shed 2 bases, J shed 6 bases, and the junction held 6 bases outside the gene matches. Germline V gives CDR1 MNHNY, CDR2 SVGAGI (reference sequence). Turning to this clone: Its target is not known.

It was with 60 Vbeta and 13 Jbeta primers that the PCR ran. The protocol was immunoSEQ multiplex PCR, while the TCRdb copy is restricted to in-frame clones and leaves out a portion. The sample records roughly 120,000 clones, 81% being singletons. Sequenced sample: PBMCs. The sequence came from a woman aged 30 to 39 in good health and CMV-seronegative. The chain carries TRBV6-6 and TRBJ2-5; 7 bases line up with TRBD2. The CDR3 nucleotides are TGTGCCAGCAGTTACCGGCGGGAGAGGAAGACCCAGTACTTC. Translating it yields CASSYRRERKTQYF.